The T cell receptor beta chain under discussion was sequenced for a study of blood T cells in healthy people across ages. Then a second PCR, running about 7 to 11 cycles, was carried out with a sample-barcoded 5' primer and a J-beta primer mix. The template-switch adaptor, which had 12 random nucleotides, put a tag on each cDNA molecule. Using its own MiXCR run on the 5' RACE reads, TCRdb lists one record per CDR3 protein. The sample holds approximately 880,000 distinct CDR3 sequences, roughly 52% seen once. This clonotype was counted a single time. Mismatch with germline at one junction end may stem from a read error. Ranging in age from roughly 6 to 95, the donors were healthy Caucasian individuals from Russia. Germline V lookup: CDR1 SGDLS, CDR2 YYNGEE. CDR3 size: 13 residues.

This clonotype originated in a man aged 30 to 39 in good health. Sequenced material: blood. This rearrangement joins TRBV9 to TRBJ2-5; D is ambiguous. Here the CDR3 DNA reads TGTGCCAGCGGCGTAAAAGGGAACAATGAGCAGTACTTC. As protein: CASGVKGNNEQYF.